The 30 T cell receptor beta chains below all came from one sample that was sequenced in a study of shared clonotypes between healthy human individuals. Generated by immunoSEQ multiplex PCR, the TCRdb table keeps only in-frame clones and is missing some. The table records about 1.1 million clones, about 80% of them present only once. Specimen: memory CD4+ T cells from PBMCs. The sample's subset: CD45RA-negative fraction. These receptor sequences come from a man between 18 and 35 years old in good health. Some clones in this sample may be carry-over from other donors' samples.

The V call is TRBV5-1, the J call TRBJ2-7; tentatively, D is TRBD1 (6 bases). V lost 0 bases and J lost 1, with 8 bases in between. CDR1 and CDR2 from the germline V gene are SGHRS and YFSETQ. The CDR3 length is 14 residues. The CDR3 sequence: CASSLDQGSYEQYF. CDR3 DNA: TGCGCCAGCAGCTTGGATCAGGGGTCCTACGAGCAGTACTTC.

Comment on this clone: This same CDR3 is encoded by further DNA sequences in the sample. The CDR3 here is CASRLQGQRGYTF. The CDR3 DNA is TGTGCCAGCAGGCTACAGGGGCAGCGTGGCTACACCTTC. V is TRBV27 and J is TRBJ1-2; 7 positions agree with TRBD1. Germline CDR1 MNHEY, CDR2 SMNVEV (reference sequence). The CDR3 runs to 13 residues. V was clipped by 6 bases and J by 7 bases; unmatched bases: 8.

Here the CDR3 DNA reads TGCGCCAGCAGCTTGGGGTACGGGACAGGGGCTAGTCTTGGCTACACCTTC. Translated: CASSLGYGTGASLGYTF. The rearrangement uses TRBV5-1 and TRBJ1-2; 10 bases map to TRBD1. Germline CDR1 is SGHRS and CDR2 is YFSETQ. The V gene end was trimmed by 0 bases and the J gene end by 7 bases; junction bases not matched to a gene: 12. The CDR3 contains 17 residues.

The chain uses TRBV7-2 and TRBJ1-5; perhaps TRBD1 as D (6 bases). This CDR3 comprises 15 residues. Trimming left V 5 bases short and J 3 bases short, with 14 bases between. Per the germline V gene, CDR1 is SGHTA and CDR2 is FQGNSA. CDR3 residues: CASSVTGGNNQPQHF. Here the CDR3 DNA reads TGTGCCAGCAGCGTGACAGGCGGAAACAATCAGCCCCAGCATTTT.

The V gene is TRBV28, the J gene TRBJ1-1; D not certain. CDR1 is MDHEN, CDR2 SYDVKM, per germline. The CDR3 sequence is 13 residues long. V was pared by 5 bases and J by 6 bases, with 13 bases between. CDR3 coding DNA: TGTGCCAGCAGTCTCCTGACGATAGCTGAAGCTTTCTTT. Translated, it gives CASSLLTIAEAFF.

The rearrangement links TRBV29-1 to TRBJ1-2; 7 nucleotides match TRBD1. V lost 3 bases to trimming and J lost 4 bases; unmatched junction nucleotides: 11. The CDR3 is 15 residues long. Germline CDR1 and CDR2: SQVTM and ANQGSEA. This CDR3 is CSVDGRGREGYGYTF. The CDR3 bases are TGCAGCGTTGATGGGAGGGGGCGAGAGGGCTATGGCTACACCTTC.

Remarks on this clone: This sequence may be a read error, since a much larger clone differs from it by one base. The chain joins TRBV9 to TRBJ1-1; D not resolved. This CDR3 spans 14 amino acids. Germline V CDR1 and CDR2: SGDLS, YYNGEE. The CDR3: CASSVSELNTEASF. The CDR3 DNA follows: TGTGCCAGCAGCGTGTCAGAACTGAACACTGAAGCTTCCTTT.

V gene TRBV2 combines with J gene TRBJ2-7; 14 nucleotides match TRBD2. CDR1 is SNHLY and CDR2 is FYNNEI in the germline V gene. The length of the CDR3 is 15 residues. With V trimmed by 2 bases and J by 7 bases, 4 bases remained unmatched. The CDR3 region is CASSERLAGGREQYF. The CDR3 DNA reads TGTGCCAGCAGTGAAAGACTAGCGGGAGGGCGAGAGCAGTACTTC.

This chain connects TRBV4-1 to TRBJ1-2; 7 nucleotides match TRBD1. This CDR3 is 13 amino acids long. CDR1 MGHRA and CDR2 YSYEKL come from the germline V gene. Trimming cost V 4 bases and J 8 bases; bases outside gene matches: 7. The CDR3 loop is CASSLRGQGGYTF. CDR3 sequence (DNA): TGCGCCAGCAGCCTTAGGGGGCAGGGCGGCTACACCTTC.

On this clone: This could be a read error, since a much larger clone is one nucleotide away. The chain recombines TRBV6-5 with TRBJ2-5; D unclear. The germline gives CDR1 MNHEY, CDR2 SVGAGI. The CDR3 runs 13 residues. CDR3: CAISESQFHERYF. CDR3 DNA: TGTGCCATCAGTGAGTCACAGTTCCACGAGCGGTACTTC.

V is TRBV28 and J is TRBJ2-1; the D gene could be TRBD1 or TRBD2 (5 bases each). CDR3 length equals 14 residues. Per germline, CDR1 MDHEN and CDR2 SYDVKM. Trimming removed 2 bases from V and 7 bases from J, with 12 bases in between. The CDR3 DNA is TGTGCCAGCAGTTTACCCAGAGGGGCGAATGAGCAGTTCTTC. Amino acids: CASSLPRGANEQFF.

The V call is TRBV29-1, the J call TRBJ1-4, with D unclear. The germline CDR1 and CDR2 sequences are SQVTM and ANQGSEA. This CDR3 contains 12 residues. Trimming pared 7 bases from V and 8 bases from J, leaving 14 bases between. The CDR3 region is CSAGRREEKLFF. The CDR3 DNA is TGCAGCGCTGGCCGTCGGGAAGAAAAACTGTTTTTT.

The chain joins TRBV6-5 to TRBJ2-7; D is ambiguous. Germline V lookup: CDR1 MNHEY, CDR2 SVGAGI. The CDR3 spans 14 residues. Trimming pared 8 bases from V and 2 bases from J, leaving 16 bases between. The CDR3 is CASRRVGYPYEQYF. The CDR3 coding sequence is TGTGCCAGCCGACGGGTGGGCTATCCCTACGAGCAGTACTTC.

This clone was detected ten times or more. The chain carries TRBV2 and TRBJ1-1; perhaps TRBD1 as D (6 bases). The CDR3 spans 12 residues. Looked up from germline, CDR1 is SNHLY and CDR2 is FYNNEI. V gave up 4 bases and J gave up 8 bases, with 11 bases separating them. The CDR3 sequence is CASSVHREEAFF. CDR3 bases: TGTGCCAGCAGTGTTCACAGGGAGGAAGCTTTCTTT.

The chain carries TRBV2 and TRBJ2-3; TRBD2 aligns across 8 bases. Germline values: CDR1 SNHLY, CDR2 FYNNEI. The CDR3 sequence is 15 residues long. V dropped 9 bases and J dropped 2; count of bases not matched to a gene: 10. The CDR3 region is CASLIAGSPTDTQYF. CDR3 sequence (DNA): TGTGCCAGTCTTATAGCGGGATCCCCCACAGATACGCAGTATTTT.

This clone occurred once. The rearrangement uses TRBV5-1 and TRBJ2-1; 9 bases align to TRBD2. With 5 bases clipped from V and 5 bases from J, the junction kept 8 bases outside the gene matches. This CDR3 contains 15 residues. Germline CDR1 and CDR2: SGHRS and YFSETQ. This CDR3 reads CASSFLAGLDNEQFF. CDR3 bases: TGCGCCAGCAGTTTCCTAGCGGGACTAGACAATGAGCAGTTCTTC.

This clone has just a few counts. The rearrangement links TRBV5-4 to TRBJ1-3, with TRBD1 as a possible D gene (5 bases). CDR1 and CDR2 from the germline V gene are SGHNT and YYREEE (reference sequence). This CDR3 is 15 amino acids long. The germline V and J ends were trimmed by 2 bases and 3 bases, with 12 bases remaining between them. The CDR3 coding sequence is TGTGCCAGCAGCTTTAAGGCAGACAGTGGAAACACCATATATTTT. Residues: CASSFKADSGNTIYF. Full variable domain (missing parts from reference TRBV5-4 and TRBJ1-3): ETGVTQSPTHLIKTRGQQVTLRCSSQSGHNTVSWYQQALGQGPQFIFQYYREEENGRGNFPPRFSGLQFPNYSSELNVNALELDDSALYLCASSFKADSGNTIYFGEGSWLTVV.

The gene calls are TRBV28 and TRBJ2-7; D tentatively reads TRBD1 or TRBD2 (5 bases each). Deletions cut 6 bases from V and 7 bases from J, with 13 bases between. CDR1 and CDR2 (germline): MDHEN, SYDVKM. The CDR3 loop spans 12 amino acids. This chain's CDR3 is CASRIRDGEQYF. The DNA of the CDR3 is TGTGCCAGCAGGATCCGGGACGGAGAGCAGTACTTC. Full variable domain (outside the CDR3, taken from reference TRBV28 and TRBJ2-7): DVKVTQSSRYLVKRTGEKVFLECVQDMDHENMFWYRQDPGLGLRLIYFSYDVKMKEKGDIPEGYSVSREKKERFSLILESASTNQTSMYLCASRIRDGEQYFGPGTRLTVT.

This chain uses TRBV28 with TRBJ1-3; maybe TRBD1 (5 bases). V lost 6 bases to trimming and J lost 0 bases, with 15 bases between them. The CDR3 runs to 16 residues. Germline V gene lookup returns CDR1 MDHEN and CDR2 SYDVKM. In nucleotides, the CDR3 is TGTGCCAGCAGCCCCCTCGGGGCGAACTCTGGAAACACCATATATTTT. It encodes CASSPLGANSGNTIYF.

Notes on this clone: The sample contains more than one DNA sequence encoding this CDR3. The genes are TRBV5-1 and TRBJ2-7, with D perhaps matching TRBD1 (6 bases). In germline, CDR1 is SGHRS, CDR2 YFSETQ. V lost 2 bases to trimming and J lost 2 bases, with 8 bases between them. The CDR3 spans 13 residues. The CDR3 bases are TGCGCCAGCAGCTTACAGGGAACCTACGAGCAGTACTTC. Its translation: CASSLQGTYEQYF.

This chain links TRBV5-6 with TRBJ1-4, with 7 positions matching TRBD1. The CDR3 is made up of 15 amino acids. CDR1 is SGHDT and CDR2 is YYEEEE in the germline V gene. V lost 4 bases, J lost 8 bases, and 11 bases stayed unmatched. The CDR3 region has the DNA TGTGCCAGCAGCATCGACAGGGTCTGGGAAGAAAAACTGTTTTTT. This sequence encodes CASSIDRVWEEKLFF.

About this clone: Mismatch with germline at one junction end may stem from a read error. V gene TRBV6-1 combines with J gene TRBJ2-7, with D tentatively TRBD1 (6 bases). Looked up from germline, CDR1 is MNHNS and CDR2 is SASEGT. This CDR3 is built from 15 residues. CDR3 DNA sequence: TGTGCCAGCAGTGAAGCCCGGGCGGACAGCGAGGGCCCAGACTTC. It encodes CASSEARADSEGPDF.

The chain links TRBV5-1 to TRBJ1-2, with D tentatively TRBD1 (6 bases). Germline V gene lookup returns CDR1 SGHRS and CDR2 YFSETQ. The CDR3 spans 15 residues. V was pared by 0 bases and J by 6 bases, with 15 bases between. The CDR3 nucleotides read TGCGCCAGCAGCTTGGCCCCAGGGCGGGGGCATGGCTACACCTTC. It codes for CASSLAPGRGHGYTF.

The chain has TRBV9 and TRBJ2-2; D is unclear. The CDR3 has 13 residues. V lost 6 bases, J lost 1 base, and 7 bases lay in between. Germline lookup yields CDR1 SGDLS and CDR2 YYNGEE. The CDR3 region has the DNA TGTGCCAGCAACTTGGGGAACACCGGGGAGCTGTTTTTT. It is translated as CASNLGNTGELFF.

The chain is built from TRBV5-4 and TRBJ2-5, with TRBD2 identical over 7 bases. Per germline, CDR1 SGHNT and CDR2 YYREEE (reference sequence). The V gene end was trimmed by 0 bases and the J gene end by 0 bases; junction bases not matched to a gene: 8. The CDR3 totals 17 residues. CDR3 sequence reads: CASSLGLAEGYQETQYF. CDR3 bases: TGTGCCAGCAGCTTGGGGCTAGCGGAAGGGTACCAAGAGACCCAGTACTTC.

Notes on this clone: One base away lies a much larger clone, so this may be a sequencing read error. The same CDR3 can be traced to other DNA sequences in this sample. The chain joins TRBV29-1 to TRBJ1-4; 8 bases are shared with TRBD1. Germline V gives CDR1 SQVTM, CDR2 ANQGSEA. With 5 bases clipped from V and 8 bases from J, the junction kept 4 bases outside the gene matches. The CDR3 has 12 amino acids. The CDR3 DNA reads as TGCAGCGTTCAGGGGGCAGACGAAAAACTGTTTTTT. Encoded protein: CSVQGADEKLFF.

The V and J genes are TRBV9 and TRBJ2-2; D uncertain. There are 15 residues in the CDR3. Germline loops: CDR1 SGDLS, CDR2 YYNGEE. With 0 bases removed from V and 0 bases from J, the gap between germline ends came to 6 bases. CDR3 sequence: CASSVARANTGELFF. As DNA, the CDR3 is TGTGCCAGCAGCGTAGCACGGGCGAACACCGGGGAGCTGTTTTTT.

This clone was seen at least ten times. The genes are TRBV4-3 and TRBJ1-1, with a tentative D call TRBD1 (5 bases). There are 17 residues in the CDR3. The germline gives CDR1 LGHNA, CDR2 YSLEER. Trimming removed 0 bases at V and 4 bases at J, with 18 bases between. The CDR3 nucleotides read TGCGCCAGCAGCCAAGATCGACTCGGGACCTGGGCCACTGAAGCTTTCTTT. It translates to CASSQDRLGTWATEAFF.

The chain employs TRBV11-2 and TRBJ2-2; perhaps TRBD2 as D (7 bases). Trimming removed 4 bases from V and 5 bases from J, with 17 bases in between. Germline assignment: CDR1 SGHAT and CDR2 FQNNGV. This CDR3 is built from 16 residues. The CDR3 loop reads CASSSHPGGGTGELFF. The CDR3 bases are TGTGCCAGCAGCTCCCACCCGGGGGGCGGTACCGGGGAGCTGTTTTTT.

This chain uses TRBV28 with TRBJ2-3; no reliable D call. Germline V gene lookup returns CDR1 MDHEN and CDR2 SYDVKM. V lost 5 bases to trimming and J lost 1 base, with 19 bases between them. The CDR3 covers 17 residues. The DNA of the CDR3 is TGTGCCAGCAGTCCCCCAGGAGCTCTAACTGGCACAGATACGCAGTATTTT. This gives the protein CASSPPGALTGTDTQYF.